The 13 T cell receptor beta chains listed next were all sequenced from one sample in a study of blood T cell repertoires in COVID-19. The method was immunoSEQ multiplex PCR; TCRdb's version includes in-frame clones alone and lacks a portion of them. The data hold 200,000 to 300,000 clones, with around 83% observed a single time. The material sequenced was peripheral blood. These receptors all come from a woman of 80 years or more with acute or convalescent COVID-19.

This rearrangement joins TRBV5-1 to TRBJ2-1; the match to TRBD1 covers 9 bases. With 4 bases clipped from V and 9 bases from J, the junction kept 11 bases outside the gene matches. This CDR3 contains 15 residues. The germline V gene encodes CDR1 SGHRS and CDR2 YFSETQ. The CDR3 coding sequence is TGCGCCAGCAGCGCCACCCGGACAGGGGCGGGTGAGCAGTTCTTC. It translates to CASSATRTGAGEQFF.

J is TRBJ1-1 and V is TRBV7-3, with a weak D call TRBD1 (5 bases). The V end lost 5 bases, the J end lost 2 bases, and 12 bases lay between the germline ends. This CDR3 region has 14 residues. Germline V gene data show CDR1 as SGHTA and CDR2 as FQGTGA. CDR3 in amino acids: CASSPTEKNTEAFF. CDR3 in DNA: TGTGCCAGCAGCCCGACAGAAAAAAACACTGAAGCTTTCTTT.

The genes are TRBV14 and TRBJ2-3, with 7 bases fitting TRBD2. V dropped 6 bases and J dropped 2; count of bases not matched to a gene: 2. CDR3 length: 13 residues. CDR1 is SGHDN and CDR2 is FVKESK in the germline V gene. As DNA, the CDR3 is TGTGCCAGCAGTCGGGACTACACAGATACGCAGTATTTT. This sequence encodes CASSRDYTDTQYF.

The chain recombines TRBV2 with TRBJ2-7; possible D gene TRBD1, 6 bases. Between the trimmed V and J ends, which lost 2 bases and 2 bases, there was a span of 10 bases. Germline-derived CDR1 and CDR2 are SNHLY and FYNNEI. This CDR3 is 14 amino acids long. The CDR3 nucleotides are TGTGCCAGCAGTGAACGGGACAACACCTACGAGCAGTACTTC. Residues: CASSERDNTYEQYF. Variable domain in full (rest from reference TRBV2 and TRBJ2-7): EPEVTQTPSHQVTQMGQEVILRCVPISNHLYFYWYRQILGQKVEFLVSFYNNEISEKSEIFDDQFSVERPDGSNFTLKIRSTKLEDSAMYFCASSERDNTYEQYFGPGTRLTVT.

This chain uses TRBV18 with TRBJ1-3; D not resolved. Per the germline V gene, CDR1 is KGHSH and CDR2 is LQKENI. The CDR3 contains 15 residues. V was trimmed by 4 bases and J by 0 bases, leaving 10 bases between them. In DNA form, the CDR3 reads TGTGCCAGCTCACAGTTAGGAGACTCTGGAAACACCATATATTTT. It encodes CASSQLGDSGNTIYF.

The V call is TRBV2, the J call TRBJ2-3; D remains ambiguous. Germline CDR1 and CDR2: SNHLY and FYNNEI. The CDR3 runs to 15 residues. V was cut by 4 bases and J by 0 bases, with 11 bases left in between. The CDR3 loop reads CASSVEQLSTDTQYF. In DNA, the CDR3 is TGTGCCAGCAGTGTTGAACAGCTCAGCACAGATACGCAGTATTTT.

This chain joins TRBV6-6 and TRBJ2-1; 8 bases are shared with TRBD1. The V and J ends lost 6 bases and 7 bases, in that order; junction bases with no gene match: 5. CDR3 length: 13 residues. CDR1 is MNHNY, CDR2 SVGAGI, per germline (reference sequence). The CDR3 here is CASRRQGRNEQFF. The CDR3, as DNA: TGTGCCAGCAGGCGACAGGGGCGGAATGAGCAGTTCTTC.

For the CDR3, the DNA is TGCAGTGCTAGTGGGGGGCCCGATACGCAGTATTTT. It is translated as CSASGGPDTQYF. This chain connects TRBV20-1 to TRBJ2-3; D may match TRBD1 or TRBD2 (6 bases each). Germline V CDR1 and CDR2: DFQATT, SNEGSKA (reference sequence). V lost 3 bases and J lost 6, with 10 bases in between. The CDR3 covers 12 residues.

The chain is built from TRBV18 and TRBJ2-3; unclear D gene. This CDR3 comprises 12 residues. Trimming stripped 2 bases from V and 6 bases from J, with 6 bases between. Germline V gene sequence: CDR1 KGHSH, CDR2 LQKENI. The CDR3 sequence is CASSPEEDTQYF. The CDR3 DNA sequence: TGTGCCAGCTCACCAGAAGAGGATACGCAGTATTTT.

This rearrangement joins TRBV2 to TRBJ2-1, with TRBD2 matching over 11 bases. V trimming: 3 bases; J trimming: 9 bases; junction bases outside the gene matches: 7. The CDR3 has 15 residues. Germline lookup yields CDR1 SNHLY and CDR2 FYNNEI. CDR3: CASSEGLAGGSEQFF. CDR3 in DNA: TGTGCCAGCAGTGAGGGGCTAGCGGGGGGAAGTGAGCAGTTCTTC. The whole variable domain, remainder taken from reference TRBV2 and TRBJ2-1, is EPEVTQTPSHQVTQMGQEVILRCVPISNHLYFYWYRQILGQKVEFLVSFYNNEISEKSEIFDDQFSVERPDGSNFTLKIRSTKLEDSAMYFCASSEGLAGGSEQFFGPGTRLTVL.

This chain links TRBV2 with TRBJ2-2; D perhaps matches TRBD2 (5 bases). This CDR3 spans 15 amino acids. V was clipped by 3 bases and J by 1 base, with 9 bases between them. The germline gives CDR1 SNHLY, CDR2 FYNNEI. CDR3 nucleotide sequence: TGTGCCAGCAGTGAGGTCCGGGGGAACACCGGGGAGCTGTTTTTT. Translation: CASSEVRGNTGELFF. Filled out from reference TRBV2 and TRBJ2-2, the complete variable domain reads EPEVTQTPSHQVTQMGQEVILRCVPISNHLYFYWYRQILGQKVEFLVSFYNNEISEKSEIFDDQFSVERPDGSNFTLKIRSTKLEDSAMYFCASSEVRGNTGELFFGEGSRLTVL.

The chain recombines TRBV27 with TRBJ2-1; the match to TRBD2 covers 8 bases. CDR1 MNHEY and CDR2 SMNVEV come from the germline V gene (reference sequence). V was clipped by 4 bases and J by 0 bases; unmatched bases: 8. The CDR3 length is 17 residues. The CDR3 nucleotides are TGTGCCAGCAGTTCCCCCTCGGGGGGGAGCTCCTACAATGAGCAGTTCTTC. As protein: CASSSPSGGSSYNEQFF.

This clone came up once. J is TRBJ1-2 and V is TRBV27, with D uncertain. CDR3 length: 16 amino acids. Trimming cost V 5 bases and J 2 bases, with 18 bases left between them. CDR1 is MNHEY, CDR2 SMNVEV, per germline (reference sequence). CDR3 in amino acids: CASSLRGSIPNYGYTF. In DNA, the CDR3 is TGTGCCAGCAGTCTGAGAGGAAGCATCCCAAACTATGGCTACACCTTC.